Listed below are T cell receptor beta chains from one sample, sequenced in a study of T cells after posttransplantation cyclophosphamide. Libraries were prepared by immunoSEQ multiplex PCR; TCRdb keeps only in-frame clonotypes and omits some of them. The data hold 25,000 or so clones, with 86% observed a single time. Sequencing was done on a sample of PBMCs. These receptor sequences come from a woman aged 60-75 years with a blood cancer, CMV-positive, and with a related stem cell donor. Both conserved end residues are part of each CDR3. A D gene is named only where the DNA matches it firmly. A row's size may be missing; if present it is once, few, many or a size class.

clone_size	v_call	j_call	d_call	cdr3_nt	cdr3_aa
NA	TRBV19	TRBJ1-5	NA	TGTGCCAGTAGTATGAACGGGGGGTACAATCAGCCCCAGCATTTT	CASSMNGGYNQPQHF
few	TRBV6-1	TRBJ2-7	TRBD1	TGTGCCTCAACACTCGGGACAGGGGTCGGGGAGCAGTACTTC	CASTLGTGVGEQYF
NA	TRBV7-2	TRBJ2-7	TRBD2	TGTGCCAGCAGCATTAGCGGGAGTAGGAACTACGAGCAGTACTTC	CASSISGSRNYEQYF
NA	TRBV10-1	TRBJ2-3	NA	TGCGCCAGCAACGGGCTAGGGGGCACAGATACGCAGTATTTT	CASNGLGGTDTQYF
NA	TRBV15	TRBJ2-7	NA	TGTGCCACCAGCAGGCGTTCCTCCGCCTACGAGCAGTACTTC	CATSRRSSAYEQYF
NA	TRBV5-1	TRBJ1-1	NA	TGCGCCAGCAGTGAGGGTATGAACACTGAAGCTTTCTTT	CASSEGMNTEAFF
NA	TRBV5-1	TRBJ1-3	NA	TGCGCCAGCAGCAGGAGGACGCGAGGAAACACCATATATTTT	CASSRRTRGNTIYF
NA	TRBV11-2	TRBJ1-2	TRBD1	TGTGCCAGCAGCTTAAGAGACAGGGGTGGTAGTGGCTACACCTTC	CASSLRDRGGSGYTF
NA	TRBV19	TRBJ1-1	NA	TGTGCCACTCACCGCGCAACGACAGGACCGCTCGTTGGCACTGAAGCTTTCTTT	CATHRATTGPLVGTEAFF
NA	TRBV5-6	TRBJ1-5	NA	TGTGCCAGCAGCTCGCAGAGCGGCCAGCCCCAGCATTTT	CASSSQSGQPQHF
NA	TRBV7-9	TRBJ2-3	TRBD2	TGTGCCAGCAGTCCCCTACCCAGGACTAGCGGGTATATCACAGATACGCAGTATTTT	CASSPLPRTSGYITDTQYF
NA	TRBV11-2	TRBJ2-1	NA	TGTGCCAGCAGCTTAGTTAGCGGCTACAATGAGCAGTTCTTC	CASSLVSGYNEQFF
NA	TRBV7-2	TRBJ2-7	NA	TGTGCCAGCAGCTTAGGGAGGGAGCAGTACTTC	CASSLGREQYF
NA	TRBV27	TRBJ1-1	NA	TGTGCCAGCAGTAGACTCCTTGACACTGAAGCTTTCTTT	CASSRLLDTEAFF
NA	TRBV5-6	TRBJ2-2	TRBD2	TGTGCCAGCAGCTTGAGGCCCCCTAGCGGGAGAACTCTTACCGGGGAGCTGTTTTTT	CASSLRPPSGRTLTGELFF
medium-sized	TRBV14	TRBJ2-7	TRBD1	TGTGCCAGCAGCTCGACGACAGGGCAATACGAGCAGTACTTC	CASSSTTGQYEQYF
NA	TRBV5-4	TRBJ2-1	TRBD1	TGTGCCAGCAGCCTGGGGGACAGGATCAATGAGCAGTTCTTC	CASSLGDRINEQFF
NA	TRBV16	TRBJ1-3	TRBD1	TGTGCCAGCAGCCATATGGACAGGGTTCACACCATATATTTT	CASSHMDRVHTIYF
once	TRBV5-5	TRBJ1-1	NA	TGTGCCAGCAGCCTTTTGTATTCAGGGTCTGAAGCTTTCTTT	CASSLLYSGSEAFF
once	TRBV7-3	TRBJ2-2	TRBD1	TGTGCCAGCAGCTTAGGTGACAGGGGGGTCGGCGGGGAGCTGTTTTTT	CASSLGDRGVGGELFF
NA	TRBV2	TRBJ1-2	NA	TGTGCCAGCAGTGAAGAGCGGGTTCCTTATGGCTACACCTTC	CASSEERVPYGYTF
NA	TRBV6-1	TRBJ1-4	TRBD1	TGTGCCAGCAGTGACCAAGGACAGGGAAGAAAACTGTTTTTT	CASSDQGQGRKLFF
NA	TRBV5-1	TRBJ1-1	NA	TGCGCCAGCAGCCTTCGGACGGGAAATGAAGCTTTCTTT	CASSLRTGNEAFF
NA	TRBV5-4	TRBJ2-7	NA	TGTGCCAGCAGCCCGACAGGCGAAGACGAGCAGTACTTC	CASSPTGEDEQYF
NA	TRBV2	TRBJ2-3	TRBD2	TGTGCCAGCATGTTGCGGGCTAGCGGGAGTCTAGGATACTATTTT	CASMLRASGSLGYYF
NA	TRBV11-2	TRBJ1-3	TRBD1	TGTGCCAGCAGCCCCAGACAGGGGGGTAACACCATATATTTT	CASSPRQGGNTIYF
NA	TRBV7-9	TRBJ1-2	NA	TGTGCCAGCAGCTCTCTTGGGCCCTACTACACCTTC	CASSSLGPYYTF
NA	TRBV5-3	TRBJ1-5	NA	TGTGCCAGCAGCTTGGAGGGGACAAGCAATCAGCCCCAGCATTTT	CASSLEGTSNQPQHF
NA	TRBV5-1	TRBJ2-6	TRBD1	TGCGCCAGCAGCCCGTGGACAGGGAATACTGGGGCCAACGTCCTGACTTTC	CASSPWTGNTGANVLTF
NA	TRBV18	TRBJ1-4	NA	TGTGCCAGCTCGCCCGGGACAACAACTAATGAAAAACTGTTTTTT	CASSPGTTTNEKLFF
NA	TRBV2	TRBJ2-3	NA	TGTGCCAGCAAGTACGAGAGGACTAGCACAGATACGCAGTATTTT	CASKYERTSTDTQYF
NA	TRBV6-1	TRBJ2-3	NA	TGTGCCAGCAGTGAACAGGGCACAGATACGCAGTATTTT	CASSEQGTDTQYF
NA	TRBV7-3	TRBJ2-1	TRBD2	TGTGCCAGCAGCTCTCTAGCGGGAGGAGGGAATGAGCAGTTCTTC	CASSSLAGGGNEQFF
NA	TRBV19	TRBJ1-2	NA	TGTGCCAGTAGTACGTCCGGGAGGGTTCATGGCTACACCTTC	CASSTSGRVHGYTF
NA	TRBV2	TRBJ2-1	NA	TGTGCCAGCAGTGAGCTAGCGAGGTACAATGAGCAGTTCTTC	CASSELARYNEQFF
NA	TRBV5-1	TRBJ2-1	TRBD2	TGCGCCAGCAGCCTAGGACTAGCGGGATACGTTGAGCAGTTCTTC	CASSLGLAGYVEQFF
NA	TRBV6-1	TRBJ2-7	TRBD1	TGTGCCAGCAGTGGAGAGGGGGCTGTAGGCTACGAGCAGTACTTC	CASSGEGAVGYEQYF
NA	TRBV14	TRBJ1-1	TRBD1	TGTGCCAGCAGCCACAATCAGAACAGGGGGGCATCTGAAGCTTTCTTT	CASSHNQNRGASEAFF
once	TRBV6-5	TRBJ1-2	TRBD1	TGTGCCAGCAGTTACTCGTCAGGGGGCTCGGGCTATGGCTACACCTTC	CASSYSSGGSGYGYTF
NA	TRBV6-5	TRBJ1-2	NA	TGTGCCAGCAGTTCCCTCCGACATAGTGGCTACACCTTC	CASSSLRHSGYTF
NA	TRBV5-6	TRBJ2-1	NA	TGTGCCAGCAGCTTTAGGGGGGAGGGAGTCGGCAATGAGCAGTTCTTC	CASSFRGEGVGNEQFF
NA	TRBV2	TRBJ1-1	TRBD1	TGTGCCAGCAGACGCTGGACAGGGAGGGACACTGAAGCTTTCTTT	CASRRWTGRDTEAFF
few	TRBV27	TRBJ1-2	NA	TGTGCCAGCAGTCCTCTCGGGGTCGTCTATGGCTACACCTTC	CASSPLGVVYGYTF
NA	TRBV19	TRBJ2-6	TRBD1	TGTGCCAGTAGTAGGGGGACAGGCTCTGGGGCCAACGTCCTGACTTTC	CASSRGTGSGANVLTF